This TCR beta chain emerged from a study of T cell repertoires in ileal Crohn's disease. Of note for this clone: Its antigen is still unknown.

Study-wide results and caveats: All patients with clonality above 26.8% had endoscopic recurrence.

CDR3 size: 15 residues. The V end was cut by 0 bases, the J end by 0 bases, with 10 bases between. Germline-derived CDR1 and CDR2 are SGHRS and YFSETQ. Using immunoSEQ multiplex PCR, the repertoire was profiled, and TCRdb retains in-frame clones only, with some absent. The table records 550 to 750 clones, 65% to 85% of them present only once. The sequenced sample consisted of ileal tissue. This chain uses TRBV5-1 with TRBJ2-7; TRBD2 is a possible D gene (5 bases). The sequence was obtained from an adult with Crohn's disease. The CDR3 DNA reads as TGCGCCAGCAGCTTGGAATCGGGATCCTCCTACGAGCAGTACTTC. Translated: CASSLESGSSYEQYF.